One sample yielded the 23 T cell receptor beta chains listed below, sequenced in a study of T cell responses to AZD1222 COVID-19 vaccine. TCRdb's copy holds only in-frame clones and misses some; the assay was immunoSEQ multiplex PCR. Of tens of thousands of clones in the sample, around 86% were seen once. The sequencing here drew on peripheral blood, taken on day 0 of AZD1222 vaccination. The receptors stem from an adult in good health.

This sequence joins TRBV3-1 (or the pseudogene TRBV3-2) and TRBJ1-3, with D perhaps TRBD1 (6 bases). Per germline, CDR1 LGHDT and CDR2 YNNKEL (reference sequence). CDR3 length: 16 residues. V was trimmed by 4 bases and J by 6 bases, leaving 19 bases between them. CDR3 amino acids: CASSPGGPRSLNTIYF. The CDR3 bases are TGTGCCAGCAGCCCTGGGGGGCCCAGGTCTCTAAACACCATATATTTT.

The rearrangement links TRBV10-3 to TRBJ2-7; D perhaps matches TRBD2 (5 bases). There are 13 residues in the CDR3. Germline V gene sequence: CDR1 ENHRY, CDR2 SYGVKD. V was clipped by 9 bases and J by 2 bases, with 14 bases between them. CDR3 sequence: CAISRGEAYEQYF. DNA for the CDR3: TGTGCCATATCCCGGGGAGAGGCCTACGAGCAGTACTTC.

CDR3 in DNA: TGTGCCACCAGTGATAGATCGGATCAGCCCCAGCATTTT. This sequence encodes CATSDRSDQPQHF. The chain carries TRBV24-1 and TRBJ1-5; no definite D call. Trimming removed 3 bases at V and 5 bases at J, with 7 bases between. The germline CDR1 and CDR2 sequences are KGHDR and SFDVKD. The CDR3 is made up of 13 amino acids.

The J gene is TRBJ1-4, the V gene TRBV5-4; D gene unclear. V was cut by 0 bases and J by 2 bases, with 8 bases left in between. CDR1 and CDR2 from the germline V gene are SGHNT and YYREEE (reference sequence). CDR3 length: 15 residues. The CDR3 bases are TGTGCCAGCAGCTTGGGGGAACGGACTAATGAAAAACTGTTTTTT. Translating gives CASSLGERTNEKLFF.

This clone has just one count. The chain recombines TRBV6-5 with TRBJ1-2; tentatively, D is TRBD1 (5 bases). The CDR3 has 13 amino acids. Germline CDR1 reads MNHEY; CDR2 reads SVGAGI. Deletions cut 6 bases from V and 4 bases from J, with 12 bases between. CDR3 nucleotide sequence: TGTGCCAGCAGGATAGACGGGACCTATGGCTACACCTTC. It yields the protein CASRIDGTYGYTF.

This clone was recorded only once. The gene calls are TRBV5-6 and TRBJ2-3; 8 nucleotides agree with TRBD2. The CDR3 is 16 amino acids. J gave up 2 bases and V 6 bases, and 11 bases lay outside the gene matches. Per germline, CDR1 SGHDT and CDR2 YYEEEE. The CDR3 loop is CASTIGGAWDTDTQYF. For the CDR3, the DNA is TGTGCCAGCACCATCGGGGGGGCTTGGGACACAGATACGCAGTATTTT.

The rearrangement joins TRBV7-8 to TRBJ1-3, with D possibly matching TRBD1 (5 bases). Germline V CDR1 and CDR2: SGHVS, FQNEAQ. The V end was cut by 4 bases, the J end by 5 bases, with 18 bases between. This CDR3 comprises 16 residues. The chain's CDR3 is CASSYPGWGPRNTIYF. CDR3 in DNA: TGTGCCAGCAGCTATCCAGGTTGGGGACCCCGAAACACCATATATTTT.

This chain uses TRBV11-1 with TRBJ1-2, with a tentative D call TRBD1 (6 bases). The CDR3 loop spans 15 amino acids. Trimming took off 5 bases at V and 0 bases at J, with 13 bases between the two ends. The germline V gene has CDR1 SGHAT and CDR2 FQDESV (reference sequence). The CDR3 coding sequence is TGTGCCAGCAGCAGGGACAATATCGCTAACTATGGCTACACCTTC. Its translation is CASSRDNIANYGYTF.

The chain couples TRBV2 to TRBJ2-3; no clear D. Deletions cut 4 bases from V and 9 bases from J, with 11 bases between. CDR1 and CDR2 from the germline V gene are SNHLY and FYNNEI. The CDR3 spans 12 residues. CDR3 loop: CASSAQTATQYF. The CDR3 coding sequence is TGTGCCAGCAGTGCTCAAACAGCAACGCAGTATTTT.

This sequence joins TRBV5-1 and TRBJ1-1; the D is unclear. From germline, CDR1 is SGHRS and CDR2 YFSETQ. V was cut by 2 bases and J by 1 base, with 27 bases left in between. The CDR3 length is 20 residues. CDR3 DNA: TGCGCCAGCAGCTTTTTAGGCCAAACAGCGCGTCGGACGAAGAACACTGAAGCTTTCTTT. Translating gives CASSFLGQTARRTKNTEAFF.

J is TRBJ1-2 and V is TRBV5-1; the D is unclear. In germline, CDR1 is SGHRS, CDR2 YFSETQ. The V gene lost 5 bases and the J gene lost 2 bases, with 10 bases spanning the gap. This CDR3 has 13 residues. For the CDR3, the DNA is TGCGCCAGCAGACCGCTGGGAAACTATGGCTACACCTTC. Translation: CASRPLGNYGYTF.

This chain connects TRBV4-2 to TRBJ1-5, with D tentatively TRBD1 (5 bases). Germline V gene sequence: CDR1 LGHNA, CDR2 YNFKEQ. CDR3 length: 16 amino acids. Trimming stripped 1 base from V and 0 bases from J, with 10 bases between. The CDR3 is CASSQGAGDSNQPQHF. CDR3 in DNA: TGTGCCAGCAGCCAAGGGGCGGGGGATAGCAATCAGCCCCAGCATTTT.

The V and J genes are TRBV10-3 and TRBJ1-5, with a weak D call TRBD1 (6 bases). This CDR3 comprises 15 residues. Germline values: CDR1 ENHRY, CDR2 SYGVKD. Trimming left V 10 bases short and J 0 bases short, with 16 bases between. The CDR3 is CATTSQGGSNQPQHF. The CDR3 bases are TGTGCCACGACTTCACAGGGCGGTAGCAATCAGCCCCAGCATTTT.

The CDR3 sequence: CASSGPSYEQYF. Here the CDR3 DNA reads TGTGCCAGCAGCGGACCTAGCTACGAGCAGTACTTC. This chain connects TRBV9 to TRBJ2-7; D ambiguous. The CDR3 contains 12 residues. Germline V gene data show CDR1 as SGDLS and CDR2 as YYNGEE. V lost 3 bases, J lost 3 bases, and 7 bases lay in between.

This chain's CDR3 is CASSLAPGNTEAFF. DNA of the CDR3: TGCGCCAGCAGCTTGGCTCCAGGGAACACTGAAGCTTTCTTT. The rearrangement joins TRBV5-1 to TRBJ1-1; D is unclear. The length of the CDR3 is 14 residues. CDR1 is SGHRS, CDR2 YFSETQ, per germline. V shed 0 bases and J shed 1 base, with 7 bases lying between them.

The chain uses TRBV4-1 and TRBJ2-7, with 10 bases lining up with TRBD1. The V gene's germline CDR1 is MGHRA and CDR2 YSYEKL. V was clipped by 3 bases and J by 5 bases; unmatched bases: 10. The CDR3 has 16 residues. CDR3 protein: CASSQGKGQGLHEQYF. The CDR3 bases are TGCGCCAGCAGCCAGGGCAAGGGACAGGGGTTACACGAGCAGTACTTC.

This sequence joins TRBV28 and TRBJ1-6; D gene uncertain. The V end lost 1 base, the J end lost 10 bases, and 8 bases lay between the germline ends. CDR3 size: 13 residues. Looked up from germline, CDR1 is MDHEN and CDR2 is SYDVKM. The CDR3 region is CASSLLHGSPLHF. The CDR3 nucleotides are TGTGCCAGCAGTTTATTGCACGGCTCACCCCTCCACTTT. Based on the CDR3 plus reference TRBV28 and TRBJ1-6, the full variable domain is DVKVTQSSRYLVKRTGEKVFLECVQDMDHENMFWYRQDPGLGLRLIYFSYDVKMKEKGDIPEGYSVSREKKERFSLILESASTNQTSMYLCASSLLHGSPLHFGNGTRLTVT.

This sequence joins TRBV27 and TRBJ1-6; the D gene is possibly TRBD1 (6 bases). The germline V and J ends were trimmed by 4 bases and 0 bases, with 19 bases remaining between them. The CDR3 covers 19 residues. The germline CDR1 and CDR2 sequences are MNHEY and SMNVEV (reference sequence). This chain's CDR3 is CASSSSGWQGSSYNSPLHF. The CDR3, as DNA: TGTGCCAGCAGTTCGTCCGGGTGGCAGGGGAGCTCCTATAATTCACCCCTCCACTTT.

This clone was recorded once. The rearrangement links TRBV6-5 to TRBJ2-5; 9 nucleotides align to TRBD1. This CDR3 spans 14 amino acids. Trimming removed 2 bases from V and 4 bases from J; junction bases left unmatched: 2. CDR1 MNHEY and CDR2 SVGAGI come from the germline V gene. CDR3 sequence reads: CASSYRQGGETQYF. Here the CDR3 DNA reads TGTGCCAGCAGTTACAGACAGGGGGGAGAGACCCAGTACTTC.

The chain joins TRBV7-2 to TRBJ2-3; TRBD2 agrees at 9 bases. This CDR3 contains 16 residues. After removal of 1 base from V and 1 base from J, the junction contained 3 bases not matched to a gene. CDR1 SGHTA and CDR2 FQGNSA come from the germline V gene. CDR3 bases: TGTGCCAGCAGCTTAGGGCGGGGGGGCCGCACAGATACGCAGTATTTT. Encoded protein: CASSLGRGGRTDTQYF.

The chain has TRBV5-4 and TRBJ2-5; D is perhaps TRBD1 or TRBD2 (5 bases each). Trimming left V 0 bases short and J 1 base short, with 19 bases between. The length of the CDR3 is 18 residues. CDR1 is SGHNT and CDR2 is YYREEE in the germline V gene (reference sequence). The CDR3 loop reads CASSLAGTVRQSQETQYF. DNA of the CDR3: TGTGCCAGCAGCTTGGCCGGGACGGTTAGACAGAGCCAAGAGACCCAGTACTTC. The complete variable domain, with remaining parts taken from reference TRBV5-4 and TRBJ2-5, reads ETGVTQSPTHLIKTRGQQVTLRCSSQSGHNTVSWYQQALGQGPQFIFQYYREEENGRGNFPPRFSGLQFPNYSSELNVNALELDDSALYLCASSLAGTVRQSQETQYFGPGTRLLVL.

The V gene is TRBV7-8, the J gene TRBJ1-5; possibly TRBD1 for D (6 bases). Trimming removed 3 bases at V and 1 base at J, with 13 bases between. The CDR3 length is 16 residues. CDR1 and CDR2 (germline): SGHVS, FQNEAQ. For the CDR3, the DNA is TGTGCCAGCAGCTTCCTTGACAGGCGGAGCAATCAGCCCCAGCATTTT. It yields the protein CASSFLDRRSNQPQHF.

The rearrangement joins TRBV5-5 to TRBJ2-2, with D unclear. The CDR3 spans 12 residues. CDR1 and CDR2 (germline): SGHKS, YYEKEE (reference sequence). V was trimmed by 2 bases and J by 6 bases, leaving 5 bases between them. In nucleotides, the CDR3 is TGTGCCAGCAGCTTTTTCGCCGGGGAGCTGTTTTTT. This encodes CASSFFAGELFF.